This entry is about one T cell receptor (beta chain). Its recognized antigen is unknown. Nothing much larger sits one base from this clone, and base qualities are not available. CD8 naive samples were CD45RO-negative cells positively selected for CCR7, giving a CD45RA+CCR7+ population that excluded TemRA cells. The donors were healthy, HIV-negative adults who had no recently reported acute infections or vaccinations. Every donor was a Caucasian adult living in Nashville, Tennessee, USA. After blood collection by leukapheresis, PBMCs were isolated using Ficoll-Histopaque density gradient centrifugation and then cryopreserved in the vapor phase of liquid nitrogen. Analytical flow cytometry was used to check the purity and quantity of every magnetically sorted T cell population. Genomic DNA was isolated from every sorted fraction and measured by UV absorbance on a Nanodrop 2000c. This record comes from a study of shared clonotypes between healthy human individuals (TCRdb year 2020). Regarding the complete study: A couple of women and a few men aged 18 to 49 years were included in the cohort. Per donor, three plates each were used for CD4 naive and CD4 memory, two for CD8 naive, and one for CD8 memory. The study deeply sequenced blood TCR repertoires of about 5 healthy adults to estimate repertoire size and the extent of clonotype sharing between individuals. Libraries were prepared and TCR repertoires were sequenced by different laboratories using diverse techniques, in order to increase sequencing depth and limit assay-specific biases. Between about 0.85 and 9.5 billion PBMCs per donor were obtained by leukapheresis.

V loses 1 base at its end and J loses 7 bases; junction bases beyond the gene matches: 3. From the germline V gene, CDR1 is SGHAT and CDR2 is FQNNGV. Counted from cysteine to phenylalanine, this CDR3 has 14 amino acids. The read is trimmed to its CDR3 DNA, 42 bases read in frame from base 1. Using the deep immunoSEQ assay, multiplex PCR amplified TCR CDR3 regions from genomic DNA. Genomic DNA extracted from each cell subset was distributed evenly over all wells of several immunoSEQ 96-well plates, and each plate served as one replicate. For sorted subsets, about 200 ng genomic DNA, equal to tens of thousands of T cell genomes, was loaded into each replicate PCR. Purified libraries were measured with a Qubit 3.0 fluorometer, size-checked on a Bioanalyzer 2100, and measured again with the KAPA Library Quantification kit. Each immunoSEQ 96-well plate was sequenced on its own single-read 150-cycle Illumina NextSeq 550 flow cell. Concerning the study's data processing: The immunoSEQ output contained only junctional sequences without quality scores, so filtering could not match that applied to full-length reads. Sequences were annotated with PyIR, a Python wrapper for IgBLAST v1.9, using IMGT germline references to assign V/J genes and CDR3. Reads were filtered out if the reads had weak V/J assignments (E-value above 1e-6), no CDR3, stop codons, out-of-frame junctions, or ambiguous translated residues. A V3J clonotype was defined by an identical inferred V gene, J gene, and CDR3 amino acid sequence. Percentage overlap between repertoires was calculated by dividing the number of shared unique clonotypes by the size of the smaller repertoire. Richness of each repertoire was evaluated using RTK rarefaction, the Chao1 estimator, and Recon v2.1 estimates of unobserved clonotypes. Generation probabilities for all TCRbeta clonotypes obtained by the gDNA method from a few donors were computed using OLGA. TCRdb took over this immuneACCESS table, retaining in-frame rearrangements with V and J assigned. Such tables are incomplete; in checked studies, under half of the missing clones stem from an unresolved V gene, and the remainder is unexplained. V and J calls and clone size are those listed in that table; D and trimming were worked out from the DNA. The sample data list about 2 million clones, and approximately 94% of these were observed just once. The ten largest clones represent 1% to 1.3% of the sample.

Beyond this particular receptor, the publication reports: Clonotypes shared by all four sorted-subset donors showed higher generation probabilities than non-shared clonotypes. Even with the large sequencing depth, rarefaction of the sorted-subset datasets indicated that sequencing was incomplete. Estimated clonotype richness was generally larger for naive than for memory subsets. Because the study included a small number of donors, the genetic and exposure-history diversity represented was limited. Based on pairwise subsampling, the degree of clonotype sharing among donors was expected to be affected by sequencing depth. Only blood was sampled, and tissue TCR repertoires likely differ from those in blood. About 4.5% of naive CD4, 3.5% of naive CD8, 2% to 2.5% of memory CD4, and about 0.4% of memory CD8 clonotypes were shared across a few donors.

Sequencing used naive CD8+ T cells sorted from blood. The cell subset or site label corresponds to: CD45RA+CCR7+. The chain was built from TRBV11-2 and TRBJ2-2, and TRBD1 matches 7 of the central bases. The sequence was obtained from a man aged 18 to 29 in good health. The bases are TGTGCCAGCAGCTTAGCAGGGGGAAACGGGGAGCTGTTTTTT. This gives the protein CASSLAGGNGELFF.